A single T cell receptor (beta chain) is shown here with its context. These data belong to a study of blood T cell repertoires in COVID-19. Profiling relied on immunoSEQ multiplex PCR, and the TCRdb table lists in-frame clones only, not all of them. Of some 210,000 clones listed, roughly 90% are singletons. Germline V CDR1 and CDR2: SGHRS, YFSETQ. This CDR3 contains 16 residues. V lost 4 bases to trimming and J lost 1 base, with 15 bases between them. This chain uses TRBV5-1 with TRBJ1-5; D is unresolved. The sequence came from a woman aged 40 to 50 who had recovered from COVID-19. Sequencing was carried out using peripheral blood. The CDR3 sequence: CASSLGPTRSNQPQHF. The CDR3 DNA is TGCGCCAGCAGCCTGGGCCCCACGAGGAGCAATCAGCCCCAGCATTTT. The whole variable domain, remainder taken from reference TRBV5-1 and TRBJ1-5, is KAGVTQTPRYLIKTRGQQVTLSCSPISGHRSVSWYQQTPGQGLQFLFEYFSETQRNKGNFPGRFSGRQFSNSRSEMNVSTLELGDSALYLCASSLGPTRSNQPQHFGDGTRLSIL.